This TCR beta chain was captured in a study of beta chain features in type 1 diabetes. Study-wide points: There was a moderate but significant shortening of TCRB CDR3s in all four CD4+ subsets of Type 1 diabetes patients.

Looked up from germline, CDR1 is SEHNR and CDR2 is FQNEAQ (reference sequence). The CDR3 loop spans 16 amino acids. Losses at the gene ends were 5 bases for V and 0 bases for J; bases not matched to a gene: 7. Expressed TCRB transcripts were sequenced after all isolated RNA was converted to cDNA. Clones were sequenced by immunoSEQ multiplex PCR, and TCRdb holds only the in-frame ones, with some missing. The sample yields 350,000 to 450,000 clones, approximately 15% seen once. This clone came up a few times. Its antigen remains unknown. This chain links TRBV7-9 with TRBJ2-1, with 7 nucleotides matching TRBD2. Material: naive CD4+ T cells from blood. This sequence was found in a woman in her late teens or twenties in good health. Here the CDR3 reads CASSAFGGSSYNEQFF. Here the CDR3 DNA reads TGTGCCAGCAGCGCCTTCGGGGGGAGCTCCTACAATGAGCAGTTCTTC.